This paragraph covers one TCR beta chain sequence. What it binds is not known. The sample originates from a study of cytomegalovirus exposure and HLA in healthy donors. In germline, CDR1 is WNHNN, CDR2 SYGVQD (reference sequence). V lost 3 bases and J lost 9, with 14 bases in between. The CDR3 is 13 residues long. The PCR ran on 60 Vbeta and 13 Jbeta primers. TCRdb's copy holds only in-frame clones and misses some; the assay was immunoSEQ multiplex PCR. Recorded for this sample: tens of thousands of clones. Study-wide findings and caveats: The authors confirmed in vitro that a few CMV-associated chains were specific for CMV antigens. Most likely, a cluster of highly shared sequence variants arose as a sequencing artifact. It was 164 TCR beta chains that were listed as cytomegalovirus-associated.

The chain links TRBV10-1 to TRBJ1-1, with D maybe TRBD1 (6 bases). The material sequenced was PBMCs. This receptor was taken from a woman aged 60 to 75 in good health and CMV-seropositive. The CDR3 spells CASSDRGASQAFF. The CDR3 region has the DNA TGCGCCAGCAGTGATCGGGGGGCGTCTCAAGCTTTCTTT.